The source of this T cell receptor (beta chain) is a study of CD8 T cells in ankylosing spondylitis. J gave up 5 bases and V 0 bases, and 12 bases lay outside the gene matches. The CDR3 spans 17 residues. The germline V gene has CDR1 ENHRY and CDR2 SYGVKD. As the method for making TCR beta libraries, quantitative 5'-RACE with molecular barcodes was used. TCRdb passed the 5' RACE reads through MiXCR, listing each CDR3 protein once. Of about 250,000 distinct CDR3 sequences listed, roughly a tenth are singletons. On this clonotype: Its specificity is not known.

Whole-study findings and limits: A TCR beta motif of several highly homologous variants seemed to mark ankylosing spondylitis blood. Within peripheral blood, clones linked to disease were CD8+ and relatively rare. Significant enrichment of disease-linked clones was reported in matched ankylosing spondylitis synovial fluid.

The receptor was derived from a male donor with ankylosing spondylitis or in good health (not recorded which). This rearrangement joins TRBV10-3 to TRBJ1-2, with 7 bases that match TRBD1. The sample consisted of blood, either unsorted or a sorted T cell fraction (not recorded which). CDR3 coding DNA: TGTGCCATCAGTGAGTCCCTCGGGGACAGTATCGTTTATGGCTACACCTTC. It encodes CAISESLGDSIVYGYTF.